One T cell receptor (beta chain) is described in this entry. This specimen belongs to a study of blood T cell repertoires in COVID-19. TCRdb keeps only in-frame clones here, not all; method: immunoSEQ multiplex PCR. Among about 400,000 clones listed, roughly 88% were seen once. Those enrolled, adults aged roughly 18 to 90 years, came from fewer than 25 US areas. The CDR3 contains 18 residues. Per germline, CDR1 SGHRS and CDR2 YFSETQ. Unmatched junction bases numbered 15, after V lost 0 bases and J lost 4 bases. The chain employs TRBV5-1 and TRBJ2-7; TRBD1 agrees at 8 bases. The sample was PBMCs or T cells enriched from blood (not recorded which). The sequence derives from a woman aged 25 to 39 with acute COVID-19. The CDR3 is CASSLVGPGTGKEYEQYF. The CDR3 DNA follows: TGCGCCAGCAGCTTGGTAGGACCCGGGACAGGTAAGGAGTACGAGCAGTACTTC.